This record concerns one TCR beta chain sequence. Its antigen remains unidentified. The germline CDR1 and CDR2 sequences are SGHRS and YFSETQ. The CDR3 loop spans 15 amino acids. The junction had 2 bases not matched to a gene; V was cut back by 2 bases and J by 4 bases. This sample is drawn from a study of T cell repertoires in cytomegalovirus infection. The overall study: Public TCR beta signatures provided an indication of both CMV infection and a matching HLA type. Study-wide results and caveats: Predominance within the ex vivo response was attributable to HLA-C-restricted CMV-specific TCR beta clonotypes. There were carriers of CMV plus the relevant HLA, and cumulative public TCR beta family frequency identified them.

TCRdb fed the reads into MiXCR, producing one record per CDR3 protein. The sample consists of around 100,000 distinct CDR3 sequences, roughly two fifths of them appearing once. The chain couples TRBV5-1 to TRBJ2-1; 11 bases line up with TRBD2. Specimen: CD8+ T cells from cultured PBMCs, collected from culture after CMV antigen stimulation. This sequence was found in a human donor in good health (CMV status not recorded). Some clones in this sample may be carry-over from other donors' samples. This CDR3 is CASSFSGGEYNEQFF. The CDR3 DNA follows: TGCGCCAGCAGCTTTAGCGGGGGGGAATACAATGAGCAGTTCTTC.